The 13 T cell receptor beta chains below were found in one sample sequenced in a study of blood T cell repertoires in COVID-19. Clones were read by immunoSEQ multiplex PCR, and TCRdb kept only the in-frame ones, dropping some. The sample holds some 150,000 clones, around nine tenths seen once. Sequencing used peripheral blood. The receptors originated from a man aged 50-59 years with active or convalescent COVID-19.

The V and J genes are TRBV5-6 and TRBJ2-1; 13 positions agree with TRBD2. Germline V lookup: CDR1 SGHDT, CDR2 YYEEEE. The CDR3 has 17 residues. V gave up 3 bases and J gave up 5 bases; unmatched junction bases: 8. The CDR3 loop reads CASSSAGLAGPNNEQFF. The CDR3 DNA reads TGTGCCAGCAGCTCAGCGGGACTAGCGGGACCAAACAATGAGCAGTTCTTC.

CDR3 amino acids: CSANRETEQYF. CDR3 sequence (DNA): TGCAGTGCTAATCGGGAGACCGAGCAGTACTTC. V gene TRBV20-1 combines with J gene TRBJ2-7, with TRBD2 as a possible D gene (6 bases). V shed 4 bases and J shed 6 bases, with 10 bases lying between them. Germline-derived CDR1 and CDR2 are DFQATT and SNEGSKA (reference sequence). The length of the CDR3 is 11 residues.

The genes are TRBV12-3 or TRBV12-4 and TRBJ1-5; D call uncertain. The V end lost 1 base, the J end lost 7 bases, and 8 bases lay between the germline ends. This CDR3 is 13 amino acids long. The CDR3 region has the DNA TGTGCCAGCAGTTTAGATTTTCTCCAGCCCCAGCATTTT. This translates into CASSLDFLQPQHF.

This clone has at least ten counts. The chain couples TRBV9 to TRBJ2-7; 8 bases are a match to TRBD2. This CDR3 comprises 14 residues. Per germline, CDR1 SGDLS and CDR2 YYNGEE. Trimming cost V 6 bases and J 2 bases; bases outside gene matches: 7. The CDR3 reads CASNPGGRAYEQYF. The CDR3, as DNA: TGTGCCAGCAACCCGGGGGGGAGGGCCTACGAGCAGTACTTC. Drawing the rest from reference TRBV9 and TRBJ2-7, the complete variable domain is DSGVTQTPKHLITATGQRVTLRCSPRSGDLSVYWYQQSLDQGLQFLIQYYNGEERAKGNILERFSAQQFPDLHSELNLSSLELGDSALYFCASNPGGRAYEQYFGPGTRLTVT.

CDR3 protein: CASRKQGSYTGELFF. The CDR3, as DNA: TGTGCCAGCAGAAAACAGGGGTCATACACCGGGGAGCTGTTTTTT. The chain has TRBV6-5 and TRBJ2-2, with TRBD1 identical over 7 bases. V was pared by 6 bases and J by 3 bases, with 7 bases of the junction left unmatched. This CDR3 has 15 amino acids. Germline CDR1 reads MNHEY; CDR2 reads SVGAGI.

The chain couples TRBV6-1 to TRBJ1-1, with a weak D call TRBD1 (5 bases). CDR1 and CDR2 from the germline V gene are MNHNS and SASEGT. V shed 0 bases and J shed 6 bases, with 11 bases lying between them. This CDR3 has 14 amino acids. CDR3 nucleotide sequence: TGTGCCAGCAGTGAAGCGCTTCAAGGGGCTGAAGCTTTCTTT. Translation: CASSEALQGAEAFF.

The rearrangement links TRBV9 to TRBJ1-1; TRBD1 is a possible D gene (6 bases). V shed 7 bases and J shed 1 base, with 14 bases lying between them. The CDR3 sequence is 14 residues long. Per the germline V gene, CDR1 is SGDLS and CDR2 is YYNGEE. CDR3 protein: CASGGRQENTEAFF. The DNA of the CDR3 is TGTGCCAGCGGGGGAAGACAGGAGAACACTGAAGCTTTCTTT.

This sequence joins TRBV11-2 and TRBJ2-7; possibly TRBD2 for D (5 bases). The CDR3 is 14 amino acids. V was shortened by 2 bases and J by 5 bases, with 13 bases between the two germline ends. CDR1 and CDR2 from the germline V gene are SGHAT and FQNNGV. The CDR3 reads CASSLIGVEDEQYF. The CDR3 bases are TGTGCCAGCAGCTTAATCGGGGTAGAGGACGAGCAGTACTTC.

The V call is TRBV3-1 (or the pseudogene TRBV3-2), the J call TRBJ2-7, with D possibly matching TRBD1 (5 bases). Trimming removed 1 base at V and 0 bases at J, with 10 bases between. Germline values: CDR1 LGHDT, CDR2 YNNKEL (reference sequence). The CDR3 is 15 amino acids. The DNA for the CDR3 is TGTGCCAGCAGCCAAGCGGACATTCTCTCCTACGAGCAGTACTTC. It specifies CASSQADILSYEQYF.

V is TRBV18 and J is TRBJ2-1; 9 bases line up with TRBD1. With 0 bases clipped from V and 4 bases from J, the junction kept 4 bases outside the gene matches. Germline V lookup: CDR1 KGHSH, CDR2 LQKENI. The CDR3 has 16 residues. CDR3 coding DNA: TGTGCCAGCTCACCACCGAACAGGGGGCCTTACAATGAGCAGTTCTTC. Amino acids: CASSPPNRGPYNEQFF.

The chain has TRBV19 and TRBJ2-1; 10 bases line up with TRBD2. Unmatched junction bases numbered 4, after V lost 2 bases and J lost 9 bases. Germline V gene sequence: CDR1 LNHDA, CDR2 SQIVND (reference sequence). CDR3 length: 14 residues. The CDR3 spells CASSISSGSGEQFF. CDR3 bases: TGTGCCAGTAGTATATCTAGCGGGAGCGGTGAGCAGTTCTTC. Full variable domain (outside the CDR3, taken from reference TRBV19 and TRBJ2-1): DGGITQSPKYLFRKEGQNVTLSCEQNLNHDAMYWYRQDPGQGLRLIYYSQIVNDFQKGDIAEGYSVSREKKESFPLTVTSAQKNPTAFYLCASSISSGSGEQFFGPGTRLTVL.

The chain employs TRBV5-1 and TRBJ2-5; 7 bases agree with TRBD2. Looked up from germline, CDR1 is SGHRS and CDR2 is YFSETQ. The CDR3 covers 15 residues. With V trimmed by 2 bases and J by 2 bases, 6 bases remained unmatched. The chain's CDR3 is CASSFGGRVQETQYF. The DNA for the CDR3 is TGCGCCAGCAGCTTTGGTGGGAGGGTTCAAGAGACCCAGTACTTC.

The chain recombines TRBV7-9 with TRBJ1-5; 8 nucleotides match TRBD1. The CDR3 length is 15 residues. CDR1 is SEHNR, CDR2 FQNEAQ, per germline (reference sequence). J lost 1 base, V lost 5 bases, and 4 bases had no gene match. As DNA, the CDR3 is TGTGCCAGCAGCACCGGACAGGGAAGCAATCAGCCCCAGCATTTT. Translating gives CASSTGQGSNQPQHF.